Listed below are T cell receptor beta chains from one sample, sequenced in a study of long-term antiretroviral therapy in people with HIV. Produced via immunoSEQ multiplex PCR; TCRdb's table is partial and in-frame only. In the table there are 34,000 or so clones, nearly 95% of which are singletons. The sequencing used unsorted PBMCs, collected approximately 5 years after starting antiretroviral therapy. The receptors here all came from a woman between 50 and 59 years old with HIV. Both conserved end residues are part of each CDR3. The D gene is left open where the match is weak. Expanded clones get a size class; other rows say once, few or many, or leave the size out.

size: NA
V: TRBV5-1
J: TRBJ2-7
D: NA
CDR3: CASSPGYGRVSYEQYF
DNA: TGCGCCAGCAGCCCCGGATACGGACGGGTCTCCTACGAGCAGTACTTC

size: NA
V: TRBV10-1
J: TRBJ2-1
D: TRBD1
CDR3: CASSRSGTGVGEQFF
DNA: TGCGCCAGCAGTAGATCCGGGACAGGGGTTGGCGAGCAGTTCTTC

size: once
V: TRBV9
J: TRBJ2-3
D: TRBD2
CDR3: CASSGGGLAGSRGDTQYF
DNA: TGTGCCAGCAGCGGCGGCGGACTAGCGGGATCCCGTGGAGATACGCAGTATTTT

size: NA
V: TRBV5-1
J: TRBJ2-7
D: NA
CDR3: CASSSGSGPEQYF
DNA: TGCGCCAGCAGCTCCGGGTCAGGCCCCGAGCAGTACTTC

size: NA
V: TRBV6-6
J: TRBJ1-1
D: NA
CDR3: CASSPKLQNEAFF
DNA: TGTGCCAGCAGTCCTAAACTACAAAATGAAGCTTTCTTT

size: few
V: TRBV5-1
J: TRBJ2-1
D: TRBD2
CDR3: CASSRGGSYNEQFF
DNA: TGCGCCAGCAGCCGGGGGGGATCCTACAATGAGCAGTTCTTC

size: once
V: TRBV6-5
J: TRBJ2-7
D: TRBD1
CDR3: CASRVPGTDYEQYF
DNA: TGTGCCAGCAGAGTCCCCGGGACAGATTACGAGCAGTACTTC

size: once
V: TRBV30
J: TRBJ2-2
D: NA
CDR3: CAWSAYSTGELFF
DNA: TGTGCCTGGAGTGCATACAGCACCGGGGAGCTGTTTTTT

size: NA
V: TRBV5-6
J: TRBJ2-5
D: NA
CDR3: CASSLVVGETQYF
DNA: TGTGCCAGCAGCTTGGTGGTGGGGGAGACCCAGTACTTC

size: NA
V: TRBV18
J: TRBJ2-2
D: NA
CDR3: CASSPGQLNTGELFF
DNA: TGTGCCAGCTCACCGGGACAATTGAACACCGGGGAGCTGTTTTTT

size: once
V: TRBV7-3
J: TRBJ2-3
D: TRBD2
CDR3: CASSLNPSGGAGGPDTQYF
DNA: TGTGCCAGCAGCTTAAACCCTAGCGGGGGGGCCGGGGGCCCAGATACGCAGTATTTT

size: NA
V: TRBV7-3
J: TRBJ2-3
D: TRBD2
CDR3: CASSLPSGGGTDTQYF
DNA: TGTGCCAGCAGCTTACCTAGCGGGGGTGGCACAGATACGCAGTATTTT

size: NA
V: TRBV6-5
J: TRBJ2-7
D: NA
CDR3: CASSETYEQYF
DNA: TGTGCCAGCAGTGAGACCTACGAGCAGTACTTC

size: NA
V: TRBV6-1
J: TRBJ1-1
D: NA
CDR3: CASSESWGPSTEAFF
DNA: TGTGCCAGCAGTGAAAGCTGGGGGCCAAGCACTGAAGCTTTCTTT

size: NA
V: TRBV2
J: TRBJ2-7
D: NA
CDR3: CASSEDSRGVGEQYF
DNA: TGTGCCAGCAGCGAGGACAGCCGTGGGGTCGGCGAGCAGTACTTC

size: NA
V: TRBV29-1
J: TRBJ2-4
D: TRBD2
CDR3: CSGATSGGAGSNIQYF
DNA: TGCAGCGGAGCGACTAGCGGGGGGGCCGGGTCAAACATTCAGTACTTC

size: NA
V: TRBV30
J: TRBJ2-7
D: NA
CDR3: CAWSVYPFNEQYF
DNA: TGTGCCTGGAGTGTATACCCATTTAACGAGCAGTACTTC

size: NA
V: TRBV7-6
J: TRBJ2-1
D: NA
CDR3: CASSAEPAEQFF
DNA: TGTGCCAGCAGCGCCGAACCGGCGGAGCAGTTCTTC

size: NA
V: TRBV6-5
J: TRBJ2-1
D: NA
CDR3: CASRTTGGVYNEQFF
DNA: TGTGCCAGCAGAACTACAGGGGGGGTCTACAATGAGCAGTTCTTC

size: NA
V: TRBV7-8
J: TRBJ1-3
D: NA
CDR3: CASSKPDRPGNTIYF
DNA: TGTGCCAGCAGTAAGCCCGACCGCCCTGGAAACACCATATATTTT

size: NA
V: TRBV15
J: TRBJ2-5
D: TRBD2
CDR3: CATSRDLSGVGETQYF
DNA: TGTGCCACCAGCAGAGATCTAAGCGGGGTAGGAGAGACCCAGTACTTC

size: NA
V: TRBV11-3
J: TRBJ2-1
D: NA
CDR3: CASSRGGEQFF
DNA: TGTGCCAGCAGCAGGGGGGGTGAGCAGTTCTTC

size: once
V: TRBV6-1
J: TRBJ2-2
D: TRBD1
CDR3: CASSWTGVNTGELFF
DNA: TGTGCCAGCAGTTGGACAGGCGTCAACACCGGGGAGCTGTTTTTT

size: NA
V: TRBV4-1
J: TRBJ1-3
D: NA
CDR3: CASSGFDGNTIYF
DNA: TGCGCCAGCAGCGGATTCGATGGAAACACCATATATTTT

size: few
V: TRBV6-1
J: TRBJ2-5
D: TRBD1
CDR3: CASSEWGQAQETQYF
DNA: TGTGCCAGCAGTGAGTGGGGACAGGCCCAAGAGACCCAGTACTTC

size: few
V: TRBV6-5
J: TRBJ2-7
D: NA
CDR3: CASSNAVTYEQYF
DNA: TGTGCCAGCAGTAACGCAGTAACTTACGAGCAGTACTTC

size: NA
V: TRBV4-3
J: TRBJ2-1
D: TRBD2
CDR3: CASSQIRGEEQFF
DNA: TGCGCCAGCAGCCAGATTCGGGGGGAAGAGCAGTTCTTC

size: NA
V: TRBV6-5
J: TRBJ2-5
D: TRBD2
CDR3: CAAGLVDGTQYF
DNA: TGTGCCGCCGGACTAGTTGACGGGACCCAGTACTTC

size: NA
V: TRBV10-3
J: TRBJ1-1
D: NA
CDR3: CAISESRNRGDTEAFF
DNA: TGTGCCATCAGTGAGAGTAGGAACAGAGGGGACACTGAAGCTTTCTTT

size: NA
V: TRBV5-1
J: TRBJ1-1
D: TRBD1
CDR3: CASSSQGADTEAFF
DNA: TGCGCCAGCAGCTCCCAGGGGGCGGACACTGAAGCTTTCTTT

size: NA
V: TRBV2
J: TRBJ2-2
D: TRBD1
CDR3: CASSARTGNTGELFF
DNA: TGTGCCAGCAGTGCTAGGACAGGGAACACCGGGGAGCTGTTTTTT

size: NA
V: TRBV19
J: TRBJ1-1
D: NA
CDR3: CASSARSSRSSTEAFF
DNA: TGTGCCAGTAGTGCCAGGTCAAGCAGGTCGAGTACTGAAGCTTTCTTT

size: NA
V: TRBV27
J: TRBJ1-5
D: NA
CDR3: CASSRGANQPQHF
DNA: TGTGCCAGCAGTCGAGGGGCCAATCAGCCCCAGCATTTT

size: NA
V: TRBV7-2
J: TRBJ2-7
D: TRBD1
CDR3: CASSLGGQGAGEQYF
DNA: TGTGCCAGCAGCTTGGGGGGACAGGGGGCCGGCGAGCAGTACTTC

size: NA
V: TRBV13
J: TRBJ2-7
D: TRBD2
CDR3: CASSLESTSGGYSYEQYF
DNA: TGTGCCAGCAGCTTAGAGTCGACTAGCGGGGGGTACTCCTACGAGCAGTACTTC

size: NA
V: TRBV2
J: TRBJ2-7
D: TRBD2
CDR3: CASSPSGGYYEQYF
DNA: TGTGCCAGCAGTCCTAGCGGGGGTTACTACGAGCAGTACTTC

size: NA
V: TRBV19
J: TRBJ1-2
D: TRBD1
CDR3: CASSMGTGLNYGYTF
DNA: TGTGCCAGTAGTATGGGGACAGGGCTCAACTATGGCTACACCTTC

size: NA
V: TRBV11-1
J: TRBJ2-5
D: NA
CDR3: CASSPGYQETQYF
DNA: TGTGCCAGCAGCCCCGGCTACCAAGAGACCCAGTACTTC

size: NA
V: TRBV30
J: TRBJ1-5
D: NA
CDR3: CAWSVITSNQPQHF
DNA: TGTGCCTGGAGTGTAATCACCAGCAATCAGCCCCAGCATTTT

size: NA
V: TRBV13
J: TRBJ2-5
D: TRBD2
CDR3: CASSLAAAGGQETQYF
DNA: TGTGCCAGCAGCTTAGCGGCAGCGGGGGGGCAGGAGACCCAGTACTTC

size: NA
V: TRBV6-1
J: TRBJ2-1
D: NA
CDR3: CASSGPGGNEQFF
DNA: TGTGCCAGCAGTGGGCCAGGTGGCAATGAGCAGTTCTTC

size: NA
V: TRBV4-1
J: TRBJ2-3
D: TRBD2
CDR3: CASSQLGLAGSTDTQYF
DNA: TGCGCCAGCAGCCAACTTGGACTAGCGGGGAGCACAGATACGCAGTATTTT

size: NA
V: TRBV9
J: TRBJ2-7
D: NA
CDR3: CASSVEGRADEQYF
DNA: TGTGCCAGCAGCGTAGAGGGCAGGGCTGACGAGCAGTACTTC

size: NA
V: TRBV7-3
J: TRBJ1-6
D: NA
CDR3: CASSGGTRNSPLHF
DNA: TGTGCCAGCAGCGGGGGGACAAGAAATTCACCCCTCCACTTT

size: NA
V: TRBV5-1
J: TRBJ2-7
D: NA
CDR3: CASSLVIVGDEQYF
DNA: TGCGCCAGCAGCTTGGTGATAGTGGGAGACGAGCAGTACTTC

size: few
V: TRBV6-5
J: TRBJ2-1
D: NA
CDR3: CASSSGGDSYNEQFF
DNA: TGTGCCAGCAGTTCCGGTGGGGACTCCTACAATGAGCAGTTCTTC

size: NA
V: TRBV27
J: TRBJ2-3
D: NA
CDR3: CASGPRGGPGDTQYF
DNA: TGTGCCAGCGGACCCCGAGGTGGGCCGGGGGATACGCAGTATTTT

size: NA
V: TRBV10-3
J: TRBJ2-7
D: NA
CDR3: CAISDGVNSYEQYF
DNA: TGTGCCATCAGTGATGGGGTAAACTCCTACGAGCAGTACTTC

size: NA
V: TRBV30
J: TRBJ2-1
D: NA
CDR3: CAWRSSFHEQFF
DNA: TGTGCCTGGAGATCTAGCTTTCATGAGCAGTTCTTC

size: NA
V: TRBV28
J: TRBJ1-2
D: NA
CDR3: CASSRAGTTNYGYTF
DNA: TGTGCCAGCAGTAGGGCCGGGACTACTAACTATGGCTACACCTTC

size: NA
V: TRBV19
J: TRBJ2-1
D: TRBD1
CDR3: CASSTRDRHNEQFF
DNA: TGTGCCAGTAGTACACGGGACAGACACAATGAGCAGTTCTTC

size: NA
V: TRBV5-1
J: TRBJ1-3
D: NA
CDR3: CASSLERASGNTIYF
DNA: TGCGCCAGCAGCTTGGAGAGGGCTTCAGGAAACACCATATATTTT

size: once
V: TRBV7-3
J: TRBJ2-2
D: NA
CDR3: CASSLHGELFF
DNA: TGTGCCAGCAGCTTGCACGGGGAGCTGTTTTTT

size: NA
V: TRBV11-3
J: TRBJ2-1
D: NA
CDR3: CASSSDAYNEQFF
DNA: TGTGCCAGCAGCTCGGACGCTTACAATGAGCAGTTCTTC

size: NA
V: TRBV14
J: TRBJ2-1
D: NA
CDR3: CASSKYLFKEQFF
DNA: TGTGCCAGCAGCAAATACCTGTTTAAGGAGCAGTTCTTC

size: NA
V: TRBV5-8
J: TRBJ1-1
D: NA
CDR3: CARGPQTVMNTEAFF
DNA: TGTGCCAGGGGCCCCCAGACGGTCATGAACACTGAAGCTTTCTTT

size: NA
V: TRBV18
J: TRBJ1-1
D: NA
CDR3: CASSRPAGANTEAFF
DNA: TGTGCCAGCTCCCGACCGGCGGGGGCGAACACTGAAGCTTTCTTT

size: NA
V: TRBV7-3
J: TRBJ2-5
D: NA
CDR3: CASSLNREETQYF
DNA: TGTGCCAGCAGCTTAAACAGAGAAGAGACCCAGTACTTC